Shown below are 2 T cell receptor beta chains from a single sample sequenced in a study of blood T cell repertoires in COVID-19. Sequencing was performed with immunoSEQ multiplex PCR; in TCRdb, only in-frame clones are kept and a portion is missing. The data contain 250,000 to 300,000 clones, 89% of them seen just once; the ten biggest clones take up 0.94%. Sequencing was carried out using peripheral blood. Every receptor here comes from a woman in her 40s who had recovered from COVID-19.

V is TRBV25-1 and J is TRBJ2-2; a weak D match, TRBD1 (5 bases). CDR1 and CDR2 (germline): MGHDK, SYGVNS. Trimming took 6 bases from V and 0 from J, leaving 8 bases between them. The CDR3 sequence is 14 residues long. The CDR3 nucleotides are TGTGCCAGCAGAGACAGTCCGAACACCGGGGAGCTGTTTTTT. Translating gives CASRDSPNTGELFF.

The rearrangement links TRBV30 to TRBJ1-6, with a tentative D call TRBD1 (5 bases). V gave up 1 base and J gave up 10 bases, with 14 bases separating them. The germline CDR1 and CDR2 sequences are GTSNPN and SVGIG (reference sequence). The CDR3 totals 14 residues. CDR3 sequence reads: CAWSAWGVGSPLHF. The CDR3 DNA sequence: TGTGCCTGGAGTGCCTGGGGGGTAGGATCACCCCTCCACTTT.